Following are 30 T cell receptor beta chains from one sample sequenced in a study of technical replicates of blood from several donors. TCRdb's copy holds only in-frame clones and misses some; the assay was immunoSEQ multiplex PCR. The data contain about 66,000 clones, roughly 90% of them singletons. The specimen was PBMCs. Source of these receptors: a human donor in good health. Some clones in this sample may be carry-over from other donors' samples.

The chain has TRBV6-5 and TRBJ1-6, with no clear D. The V and J ends lost 2 bases and 10 bases respectively, with 15 bases between them. Germline lookup yields CDR1 MNHEY and CDR2 SVGAGI. The CDR3 spans 15 residues. CDR3 loop: CASSYASGLGSPLHF. CDR3 nucleotide sequence: TGTGCCAGCAGTTACGCCTCGGGGTTGGGATCACCCCTCCACTTT.

The chain recombines TRBV6-5 with TRBJ2-1; D perhaps matches TRBD2 (5 bases). The CDR3 runs to 15 residues. V lost 5 bases to trimming and J lost 7 bases, with 18 bases between them. CDR1 is MNHEY and CDR2 is SVGAGI in the germline V gene. CDR3 sequence: CASSHRAYRGNEQFF. The CDR3 region has the DNA TGTGCCAGCAGTCATCGGGCTTATAGAGGGAATGAGCAGTTCTTC.

The chain has TRBV6-6 and TRBJ1-1; 7 positions match TRBD1. Looked up from germline, CDR1 is MNHNY and CDR2 is SVGAGI (reference sequence). The CDR3 is 12 amino acids. V gave up 4 bases and J gave up 10 bases; unmatched junction bases: 6. The CDR3 nucleotides are TGTGCCAGCAGTTCCGCGGACAGGCGAGCTTTCTTT. Residues: CASSSADRRAFF.

The chain combines TRBV6-5 with TRBJ1-6, with TRBD1 identical over 7 bases. CDR1 and CDR2 from the germline V gene are MNHEY and SVGAGI. J lost 6 bases, V lost 6 bases, and 5 bases had no gene match. The CDR3 spans 14 residues. The chain's CDR3 is CASRQGIGNSPLHF. The CDR3, as DNA: TGTGCCAGCAGACAGGGGATAGGTAATTCACCCCTCCACTTT.

The chain employs TRBV6-5 and TRBJ1-4, with D perhaps matching TRBD1 (5 bases). Germline CDR1 is MNHEY and CDR2 is SVGAGI. Trimming left V 4 bases short and J 7 bases short, with 16 bases between. The CDR3 runs to 15 residues. In DNA form, the CDR3 reads TGTGCCAGCAGTTCCACCCAGGGAATAGGTGAAAAACTGTTTTTT. Translating it yields CASSSTQGIGEKLFF.

The chain is built from TRBV19 and TRBJ1-2, with D perhaps matching TRBD1 (6 bases). V was clipped by 2 bases and J by 5 bases, with 15 bases between them. The CDR3 is made up of 15 amino acids. The V gene's germline CDR1 is LNHDA and CDR2 SQIVND (reference sequence). The DNA for the CDR3 is TGTGCCAGTAGTATAAGAGGGCAGGGGACATATGGCTACACCTTC. It translates to CASSIRGQGTYGYTF.

The V call is TRBV6-4, the J call TRBJ1-1; maybe TRBD1 (6 bases). V was clipped by 0 bases and J by 3 bases, with 23 bases between them. Germline V gene lookup returns CDR1 MRHNA and CDR2 SNTAGT. The CDR3 is 19 amino acids. The CDR3 spells CASSDSGAHEALSHTEAFF. CDR3 DNA: TGTGCCAGCAGTGACTCGGGGGCACACGAAGCACTCTCTCACACTGAAGCTTTCTTT.

In this sample, this clone turned up once. This chain joins TRBV4-1 and TRBJ2-2, with TRBD2 matching over 9 bases. This CDR3 is built from 16 residues. V gave up 4 bases and J gave up 4 bases; unmatched junction bases: 7. Germline CDR1 MGHRA, CDR2 YSYEKL. CDR3 region: CASSPFERGVTGELFF. The CDR3 coding sequence is TGCGCCAGCAGCCCTTTCGAGCGGGGGGTCACCGGGGAGCTGTTTTTT.

The chain combines TRBV7-9 with TRBJ2-2; no firm D call. Germline-derived CDR1 and CDR2 are SEHNR and FQNEAQ (reference sequence). This CDR3 is 11 amino acids long. The CDR3: CGTENTGELFF. DNA for the CDR3: TGTGGTACAGAGAACACCGGGGAGCTGTTTTTT.

The chain carries TRBV5-6 and TRBJ2-1, with D hard to call. Trimming took off 4 bases at V and 12 bases at J, with 14 bases between the two ends. This CDR3 is built from 12 residues. CDR1 is SGHDT, CDR2 YYEEEE, per germline. This CDR3 is CASSPLGLAQFF. The CDR3 coding sequence is TGTGCCAGCAGCCCGCTCGGATTAGCGCAGTTCTTC.

V and J are TRBV21-1 and TRBJ1-2; TRBD1, the D gene given by the table, was not confirmed from the DNA. TRBV21-1 is a documented pseudogene. This CDR3 is 13 amino acids long. The CDR3 DNA reads TGTGCCAGCAGCAAAGACAAAAACTATGGCTACACCTTC. Protein: CASSKDKNYGYTF.

This chain joins TRBV6-5 and TRBJ2-7; 8 positions agree with TRBD2. The V and J ends lost 0 bases and 3 bases, in that order; junction bases with no gene match: 7. CDR1 MNHEY and CDR2 SVGAGI come from the germline V gene. The CDR3 length is 16 residues. CDR3 sequence: CASSYSSGGPHYEQYF. The CDR3 region has the DNA TGTGCCAGCAGTTACTCGAGCGGGGGACCGCACTACGAGCAGTACTTC.

V gene TRBV5-1 combines with J gene TRBJ2-5; 8 positions agree with TRBD1. The CDR3 covers 15 residues. The V gene's germline CDR1 is SGHRS and CDR2 YFSETQ. V shed 0 bases and J 4 bases; nucleotides not matched to a gene: 5. CDR3 sequence reads: CASSLGAGGRETQYF. CDR3 in DNA: TGCGCCAGCAGCTTGGGGGCAGGGGGCCGAGAGACCCAGTACTTC.

This chain joins TRBV18 and TRBJ1-3, with a weak D call TRBD1 (6 bases). The CDR3 extends over 16 amino acids. CDR1 and CDR2 from the germline V gene are KGHSH and LQKENI. The V end was cut by 3 bases, the J end by 2 bases, with 14 bases between. In DNA form, the CDR3 reads TGTGCCAGCTCACCTCTACCCCGGGACACTGGAAACACCATATATTTT. Translated: CASSPLPRDTGNTIYF.

J is TRBJ2-3 and V is TRBV19; TRBD2 matches at 9 bases. This CDR3 comprises 15 residues. V was pared by 3 bases and J by 2 bases, with 3 bases of the junction left unmatched. The germline V gene encodes CDR1 LNHDA and CDR2 SQIVND (reference sequence). The CDR3 DNA is TGTGCCAGTAGTATTAGCGGGAGTTTCACAGATACGCAGTATTTT. Amino acid sequence: CASSISGSFTDTQYF.

This clone was observed once. This rearrangement joins TRBV6-4 to TRBJ2-2, with D maybe TRBD1 (6 bases). The CDR3 has 14 amino acids. The germline V gene encodes CDR1 MRHNA and CDR2 SNTAGT. Between the trimmed V and J ends, which lost 4 bases and 0 bases, there was a span of 6 bases. CDR3 loop: CASSAGANTGELFF. DNA of the CDR3: TGTGCCAGCAGTGCAGGGGCGAACACCGGGGAGCTGTTTTTT.

The J gene is TRBJ1-2, the V gene TRBV13; D gene ambiguous. This CDR3 contains 16 residues. Germline V gene data show CDR1 as PRHDT and CDR2 as FYEKMQ (reference sequence). Trimming took 4 bases from V and 7 from J, leaving 22 bases between them. The CDR3 region is CASSSGLAGGPGGYTF. The CDR3 coding sequence is TGTGCCAGCAGCTCTGGACTAGCGGGAGGGCCGGGTGGCTACACCTTC.

J is TRBJ2-2 and V is TRBV5-1, with D possibly being TRBD2 (6 bases). The V gene lost 3 bases and the J gene lost 4 bases, with 10 bases spanning the gap. The CDR3 loop spans 14 amino acids. Per germline, CDR1 SGHRS and CDR2 YFSETQ. The CDR3: CASSSGLITGELFF. The DNA of the CDR3 is TGCGCCAGCAGCTCGGGACTGATCACCGGGGAGCTGTTTTTT.

The V gene is TRBV4-2, the J gene TRBJ2-1, with 8 positions matching TRBD2. The ends lost 3 bases at V and 8 bases at J; junction bases unmatched: 9. The germline CDR1 and CDR2 sequences are LGHNA and YNFKEQ. The CDR3 runs 15 residues. This CDR3 reads CASSHPRGGPYEQFF. In DNA form, the CDR3 reads TGTGCCAGCAGCCATCCCCGGGGGGGCCCCTATGAGCAGTTCTTC.

V gene TRBV2 combines with J gene TRBJ1-2; no reliable D call. Germline lookup yields CDR1 SNHLY and CDR2 FYNNEI. V was clipped by 3 bases and J by 1 base, with 9 bases between them. The CDR3 covers 14 residues. The DNA of the CDR3 is TGTGCCAGCAGTGAGCGGGGTTTTAACTATGGCTACACCTTC. It is translated as CASSERGFNYGYTF.

This clone was seen a single time. The chain couples TRBV9 to TRBJ2-2, with TRBD2 matching 7 bases. Trimming cost V 3 bases and J 7 bases; bases outside gene matches: 6. This CDR3 contains 14 residues. Looked up from germline, CDR1 is SGDLS and CDR2 is YYNGEE. The CDR3 nucleotides read TGTGCCAGCAGCGGGGGCGGGGGAATCGGGGAGCTGTTTTTT. Amino acids: CASSGGGGIGELFF. Filled out from reference TRBV9 and TRBJ2-2, the complete variable domain reads DSGVTQTPKHLITATGQRVTLRCSPRSGDLSVYWYQQSLDQGLQFLIQYYNGEERAKGNILERFSAQQFPDLHSELNLSSLELGDSALYFCASSGGGGIGELFFGEGSRLTVL.

V is TRBV2 and J is TRBJ2-4, with 7 bases matching TRBD1. The V gene's germline CDR1 is SNHLY and CDR2 FYNNEI. Unmatched junction bases numbered 2, after V lost 8 bases and J lost 7 bases. The CDR3 spans 11 residues. The CDR3 loop reads CASRDSNIQYF. CDR3 nucleotides: TGTGCCAGCCGGGACAGTAACATTCAGTACTTC.

The chain recombines TRBV4-2 with TRBJ2-5, with TRBD1 matching over 8 bases. Trimming at V came to 4 bases and at J to 5 bases, leaving 9 bases not matched to a gene. Looked up from germline, CDR1 is LGHNA and CDR2 is YNFKEQ. This CDR3 has 15 residues. CDR3 DNA sequence: TGTGCCAGCAGCCCCGGGGCAGGGGGCCTGGAGACCCAGTACTTC. It encodes CASSPGAGGLETQYF.

This rearrangement joins TRBV5-1 to TRBJ2-3; tentative D call: TRBD2 (7 bases). Looked up from germline, CDR1 is SGHRS and CDR2 is YFSETQ. V was pared by 3 bases and J by 6 bases, with 20 bases between. This CDR3 has 16 residues. CDR3 DNA sequence: TGCGCCAGCAGCTCGAATTGGGGGGGCCGGTCGGATACGCAGTATTTT. Translating gives CASSSNWGGRSDTQYF.

The chain combines TRBV4-3 with TRBJ2-4, with a tentative D call TRBD2 (6 bases). The CDR3 extends over 16 amino acids. Trimming left V 0 bases short and J 7 bases short, with 16 bases between. Germline-derived CDR1 and CDR2 are LGHNA and YSLEER. This CDR3 is CASSQERAGLGNIQYF. The CDR3 DNA is TGCGCCAGCAGCCAAGAAAGAGCGGGCCTCGGGAACATTCAGTACTTC.

The genes are TRBV7-6 and TRBJ1-3; 7 bases map to TRBD1. The CDR3 is 16 amino acids. J gave up 1 base and V 4 bases, and 7 bases lay outside the gene matches. Germline V gene data show CDR1 as SGHVS and CDR2 as FNYEAQ. CDR3 sequence (DNA): TGTGCCAGCAGCTCAGGACAGGCGAAGTCTGGAAACACCATATATTTT. Its translation is CASSSGQAKSGNTIYF.

The gene calls are TRBV29-1 and TRBJ2-7; maybe TRBD2 (6 bases). Trimming cost V 0 bases and J 6 bases, with 12 bases left between them. Germline V CDR1 and CDR2: SQVTM, ANQGSEA. This CDR3 is built from 13 residues. The CDR3 coding sequence is TGCAGCGTTGAAGATCTTCGGGGAGGCGAGCAGTACTTC. Translation gives CSVEDLRGGEQYF.

The chain employs TRBV5-4 and TRBJ1-2, with 7 bases matching TRBD1. The V and J ends lost 0 bases and 11 bases, in that order; junction bases with no gene match: 13. The CDR3 runs 15 residues. Germline V gives CDR1 SGHNT, CDR2 YYREEE (reference sequence). CDR3 in DNA: TGTGCCAGCAGCTTGGGACAGGGCCTGCTTCGAGAGTACACCTTC. Its translation is CASSLGQGLLREYTF.

The chain couples TRBV19 to TRBJ2-1; 9 nucleotides agree with TRBD2. This CDR3 has 14 amino acids. J was trimmed by 9 bases and V by 6 bases; bases with no gene match: 9. Looked up from germline, CDR1 is LNHDA and CDR2 is SQIVND (reference sequence). CDR3 coding DNA: TGTGCCAGTAGCTTCATAGCGGGAGCTACTGAGCAGTTCTTC. This gives the protein CASSFIAGATEQFF.

J is TRBJ2-7 and V is TRBV29-1; D possibly corresponds to TRBD2 (6 bases). The CDR3 is 13 residues long. The V end lost 4 bases, the J end lost 5 bases, and 15 bases lay between the germline ends. The germline V gene encodes CDR1 SQVTM and CDR2 ANQGSEA. DNA for the CDR3: TGCAGCGTTGGTTCGAGCGGGTACCACGAGCAGTACTTC. This encodes CSVGSSGYHEQYF.